The next 29 T cell receptor beta chains were all read from a single sample in a study of Graves' ophthalmopathy and Graves' hyperthyroidism. Amplified TCR beta CDR3 regions were obtained using RNA transcripts as template. HTBI primers primed a first-round RT-PCR, and a second-round multiplex PCR followed. MiXCR, applied by TCRdb to the multiplex PCR reads, yields one record per CDR3 protein. This table has approximately 460,000 distinct CDR3 sequences, over 13% appearing once. The sequenced material came from blood. The origin of the receptors is a woman under 40 with Graves' ophthalmopathy.

This clonotype showed up many times. The genes are TRBV28 and TRBJ2-2; 9 bases fit TRBD1. With 7 bases clipped from V and 6 bases from J, the junction kept 9 bases outside the gene matches. The CDR3 consists of 15 residues. From germline, CDR1 is MDHEN and CDR2 SYDVKM. The CDR3: CASNLPGQGAGELFF. The CDR3 DNA reads TGTGCCAGCAACCTACCGGGACAGGGAGCCGGGGAGCTGTTTTTT. Using reference TRBV28 and TRBJ2-2 for the parts outside the CDR3, the full variable domain is DVKVTQSSRYLVKRTGEKVFLECVQDMDHENMFWYRQDPGLGLRLIYFSYDVKMKEKGDIPEGYSVSREKKERFSLILESASTNQTSMYLCASNLPGQGAGELFFGEGSRLTVL.

In its sample, this clonotype was seen many times. The J gene is TRBJ1-5, the V gene TRBV5-1; D may be TRBD1 (5 bases). The CDR3 consists of 15 residues. Trimming took off 0 bases at V and 7 bases at J, with 14 bases between the two ends. The germline CDR1 and CDR2 sequences are SGHRS and YFSETQ. The CDR3 reads CASSLDGVGGQPQHF. Here the CDR3 DNA reads TGCGCCAGCAGCTTGGACGGGGTTGGGGGACAGCCCCAGCATTTT.

This chain links TRBV6-1 with TRBJ2-7, with 7 bases lining up with TRBD1. The CDR3 has 14 residues. Germline lookup yields CDR1 MNHNS and CDR2 SASEGT. V lost 5 bases, J lost 4 bases, and 8 bases stayed unmatched. This CDR3 reads CASSTRDSLYEQYF. The CDR3 nucleotides read TGTGCCAGCAGTACCCGGGACAGCCTATACGAGCAGTACTTC.

V and J are TRBV4-1 and TRBJ2-4; 11 nucleotides line up with TRBD1. Germline CDR1 reads MGHRA; CDR2 reads YSYEKL. CDR3 length: 17 residues. Trimming removed 4 bases from V and 1 base from J; junction bases left unmatched: 6. The CDR3, as DNA: TGCGCCAGCAGCCCCCTCGGACAGGGGGCCGCCAAAAACATTCAGTACTTC. Protein product: CASSPLGQGAAKNIQYF.

This clonotype was detected ten times or more. This chain connects TRBV28 to TRBJ2-5; 8 bases are a match to TRBD2. J lost 5 bases, V lost 4 bases, and 6 bases had no gene match. The CDR3 has 14 amino acids. Germline V gene lookup returns CDR1 MDHEN and CDR2 SYDVKM. CDR3 residues: CASSWGLVGETQYF. The CDR3 coding sequence is TGTGCCAGCAGTTGGGGACTAGTCGGTGAGACCCAGTACTTC.

This clonotype was seen repeatedly, ten times or more. The rearrangement links TRBV5-6 to TRBJ1-2, with D possibly being TRBD1 (5 bases). The CDR3 runs to 15 residues. Between the trimmed V and J ends, which lost 4 bases and 3 bases, there was a span of 16 bases. Germline CDR1 SGHDT, CDR2 YYEEEE. The CDR3, as DNA: TGTGCCAGCAGCGAAAGACAGAGATCTTACTATGGCTACACCTTC. Translating it yields CASSERQRSYYGYTF.

This clonotype was found many times. This chain uses TRBV20-1 with TRBJ2-7; D remains unclear. The V and J ends lost 7 bases and 0 bases respectively, with 13 bases between them. The germline gives CDR1 DFQATT, CDR2 SNEGSKA (reference sequence). CDR3 size: 13 residues. This CDR3 is CSEVAPVSYEQYF. The CDR3 DNA sequence: TGCAGTGAAGTCGCGCCCGTCTCCTACGAGCAGTACTTC.

This clonotype occurred a few times. V gene TRBV28 combines with J gene TRBJ2-4, with a possible D match to TRBD2 (5 bases). The CDR3 has 14 amino acids. Trimming left V 7 bases short and J 1 base short, with 11 bases between. The germline CDR1 and CDR2 sequences are MDHEN and SYDVKM. The DNA for the CDR3 is TGTGCCAGCAACCAGGACTTCGCCAAAAACATTCAGTACTTC. Residues: CASNQDFAKNIQYF.

This clonotype was detected many times. The chain uses TRBV28 and TRBJ1-2; D not certain. Germline V gene data show CDR1 as MDHEN and CDR2 as SYDVKM. V lost 5 bases and J lost 0, with 13 bases in between. This CDR3 has 15 residues. The CDR3 DNA sequence: TGTGCCAGCAGTCCCCAGGCTACGACTAACTATGGCTACACCTTC. The encoded protein is CASSPQATTNYGYTF.

This clonotype was seen ten or more times. The DNA for the CDR3 is TGTGCCAGCAGTCTACACAGGTATAGGAATTTCGGCTACACCTTC. Encoded protein: CASSLHRYRNFGYTF. The rearrangement links TRBV28 to TRBJ1-2; TRBD1 is a possible D gene (5 bases). The CDR3 totals 15 residues. Germline V gene data show CDR1 as MDHEN and CDR2 as SYDVKM. V was clipped by 5 bases and J by 8 bases, with 21 bases between them.

This clonotype came up many times. V and J are TRBV6-5 and TRBJ2-7; 12 bases are a match to TRBD2. CDR3 length equals 15 residues. Germline CDR1 reads MNHEY; CDR2 reads SVGAGI. With 4 bases clipped from V and 4 bases from J, the junction kept 5 bases outside the gene matches. Written as DNA, the CDR3 is TGTGCCAGCAGTTTCCTAGCGGGAGGGCCATACGAGCAGTACTTC. Protein product: CASSFLAGGPYEQYF.

This clonotype appeared a few times. Since a much larger clone is just one base distant, this may be a read error. The genes are TRBV6-1 and TRBJ2-5; D possibly corresponds to TRBD1 (6 bases). Germline lookup yields CDR1 MNHNS and CDR2 SASEGT. The length of the CDR3 is 13 residues. V was pared by 6 bases and J by 2 bases, with 10 bases between. CDR3 DNA sequence: TGTGCCAGCAGGGGGACACAGCAAGAGACCCAGTACTTC. It is translated as CASRGTQQETQYF.

This clonotype has more than one count but fewer than ten. The V gene is TRBV3-1, the J gene TRBJ2-7; either TRBD1 or TRBD2 may supply D (5 bases each). Germline CDR1 reads LGHDT; CDR2 reads YNNKEL (reference sequence). Trimming left V 0 bases short and J 0 bases short, with 15 bases between. The CDR3 is 17 amino acids. In nucleotides, the CDR3 is TGTGCCAGCAGCCAAGATTATCGGGGACCGGCCTCCTACGAGCAGTACTTC. Translation gives CASSQDYRGPASYEQYF.

There are many counts of this clonotype. V and J are TRBV13 and TRBJ1-2, with D maybe TRBD1 (6 bases). CDR3 size: 16 residues. Trimming stripped 5 bases from V and 1 base from J, with 17 bases between. The germline gives CDR1 PRHDT, CDR2 FYEKMQ (reference sequence). The CDR3: CASSLKHSDSNYGYTF. The CDR3 DNA reads as TGTGCCAGCAGCCTAAAACACTCGGACAGTAACTATGGCTACACCTTC.

This clonotype was recorded at least ten times. The CDR3 DNA reads TGTGCCTCCACCGGGACTAGCGGTCTAGAGACCCAGTACTTC. Its protein product is CASTGTSGLETQYF. The rearrangement joins TRBV30 to TRBJ2-5, with TRBD2 matching 11 bases. Per the germline V gene, CDR1 is GTSNPN and CDR2 is SVGIG (reference sequence). The V and J ends lost 7 bases and 4 bases, in that order; junction bases with no gene match: 8. The CDR3 totals 14 residues. Using reference TRBV30 and TRBJ2-5 for the parts outside the CDR3, the full variable domain is SQTIHQWPATLVQPVGSPLSLECTVEGTSNPNLYWYRQAAGRGLQLLFYSVGIGQISSEVPQNLSASRPQDRQFILSSKKLLLSDSGFYLCASTGTSGLETQYFGPGTRLLVL.

At least ten counts were recorded for this clonotype. The rearrangement joins TRBV10-3 to TRBJ1-1; 7 nucleotides line up with TRBD1. The V gene's germline CDR1 is ENHRY and CDR2 SYGVKD. The V and J ends lost 6 bases and 0 bases, in that order; junction bases with no gene match: 13. This CDR3 has 17 residues. The CDR3 DNA sequence: TGTGCCATCAGCGACCAGGGGAGACAGGGTCTGAACACTGAAGCTTTCTTT. The encoded protein is CAISDQGRQGLNTEAFF.

This clonotype was detected a few times. This may arise from a read error, as a much more abundant clone is one base away. The gene calls are TRBV30 and TRBJ1-1, with no clear D. The CDR3 is made up of 13 amino acids. Germline V gene data show CDR1 as GTSNPN and CDR2 as SVGIG (reference sequence). The CDR3 here is CAWMAAMNAEAFF. The CDR3 coding sequence is TGTGCCTGGATGGCTGCTATGAACGCTGAAGCTTTCTTT. Drawing the rest from reference TRBV30 and TRBJ1-1, the complete variable domain is SQTIHQWPATLVQPVGSPLSLECTVEGTSNPNLYWYRQAAGRGLQLLFYSVGIGQISSEVPQNLSASRPQDRQFILSSKKLLLSDSGFYLCAWMAAMNAEAFFGQGTRLTVV.

This clonotype was counted many times. V is TRBV5-1 and J is TRBJ1-1; D is unresolved. Trimming removed 3 bases at V and 1 base at J, with 10 bases between. CDR1 is SGHRS and CDR2 is YFSETQ in the germline V gene. The CDR3 spans 14 residues. The chain's CDR3 is CASSSTTENTEAFF. The CDR3, as DNA: TGCGCCAGCAGCTCAACAACAGAGAACACTGAAGCTTTCTTT. The complete variable domain, with remaining parts taken from reference TRBV5-1 and TRBJ1-1, reads KAGVTQTPRYLIKTRGQQVTLSCSPISGHRSVSWYQQTPGQGLQFLFEYFSETQRNKGNFPGRFSGRQFSNSRSEMNVSTLELGDSALYLCASSSTTENTEAFFGQGTRLTVV.

The J gene is TRBJ1-1, the V gene TRBV29-1; no reliable D call. CDR1 is SQVTM and CDR2 is ANQGSEA in the germline V gene. The CDR3 covers 11 residues. V was clipped by 6 bases and J by 1 base, with 6 bases between them. In DNA form, the CDR3 reads TGCAGCGTCCAGAGGAACACTGAAGCTTTCTTT. Protein sequence: CSVQRNTEAFF.

The gene calls are TRBV28 and TRBJ2-2, with D maybe TRBD2 (6 bases). CDR1 is MDHEN, CDR2 SYDVKM, per germline. This CDR3 is built from 17 residues. Trimming took 3 bases from V and 0 from J, leaving 14 bases between them. In DNA, the CDR3 is TGTGCCAGCAGTTTGGCCAGGGAGGCCCCGAACACCGGGGAGCTGTTTTTT. Translation gives CASSLAREAPNTGELFF.

This clonotype was detected many times. V is TRBV4-1 and J is TRBJ2-7; D call uncertain. V dropped 1 base and J dropped 9 bases, with 22 bases sitting between them. The CDR3 runs to 16 residues. The germline V gene has CDR1 MGHRA and CDR2 YSYEKL. This CDR3 is CASSQVITMVPIGQYF. For the CDR3, the DNA is TGCGCCAGCAGCCAAGTAATTACAATGGTACCTATAGGGCAGTACTTC.

The chain employs TRBV6-1 and TRBJ2-7; 11 bases align to TRBD1. CDR3 length: 15 amino acids. The V gene's germline CDR1 is MNHNS and CDR2 SASEGT. V was clipped by 5 bases and J by 4 bases; unmatched bases: 7. For the CDR3, the DNA is TGTGCCAGCAGTCGCTCCGGGACAGGGGGTTACGAGCAGTACTTC. This gives the protein CASSRSGTGGYEQYF.

This clonotype occurred many times. The chain links TRBV12-3 or TRBV12-4 to TRBJ1-1, with 10 bases lining up with TRBD1. V dropped 2 bases and J dropped 4; count of bases not matched to a gene: 4. The CDR3 loop spans 15 amino acids. CDR3 amino acids: CASSLKGQGITEAFF. The CDR3 DNA is TGTGCCAGCAGTTTAAAGGGACAGGGGATCACTGAAGCTTTCTTT.

The V and J genes are TRBV27 and TRBJ1-2; possibly TRBD1 for D (6 bases). The CDR3 runs 17 residues. Trimming shortened V by 4 bases and J by 4 bases, and 22 bases separated the two germline ends. The V gene's germline CDR1 is MNHEY and CDR2 SMNVEV (reference sequence). This CDR3 is CASSSRTAKTAVYGYTF. Written as DNA, the CDR3 is TGTGCCAGCAGTTCTAGGACAGCAAAAACAGCAGTCTATGGCTACACCTTC.

Remarks on this clonotype: A much larger clone differs by one base, so this may be a read error. This chain links TRBV20-1 with TRBJ2-2; either TRBD1 or TRBD2 may fit D (5 bases each). Germline V CDR1 and CDR2: DFQATT, SNEGSKA (reference sequence). Deletions cut 6 bases from V and 7 bases from J, with 21 bases between. The CDR3 runs 15 residues. The CDR3 protein is CSARVGEGYHGELFF. In nucleotides, the CDR3 is TGCAGTGCAAGGGTGGGAGAGGGGTATCACGGGGAGCTGTTTTTT.

This clonotype was recorded at least ten times. The chain uses TRBV24-1 and TRBJ2-7; D gene unclear. Trimming left V 4 bases short and J 4 bases short, with 4 bases between. This CDR3 has 11 residues. From germline, CDR1 is KGHDR and CDR2 SFDVKD. DNA of the CDR3: TGTGCCACCAGTGACCTATACGAGCAGTACTTC. Its protein product is CATSDLYEQYF.

This clonotype was detected many times. J is TRBJ2-2 and V is TRBV27, with D possibly being TRBD2 (6 bases). Germline V gives CDR1 MNHEY, CDR2 SMNVEV (reference sequence). This CDR3 contains 20 residues. V was pared by 3 bases and J by 1 base, with 24 bases between. The CDR3 sequence: CASSFSWSVGRDLNTGELFF. The DNA of the CDR3 is TGTGCCAGCAGTTTCTCCTGGTCAGTCGGGAGAGATCTGAACACCGGGGAGCTGTTTTTT.

This chain links TRBV5-1 with TRBJ2-2, with TRBD1 matching over 11 bases. J was trimmed by 2 bases and V by 5 bases; bases with no gene match: 11. The CDR3 has 18 residues. Germline V lookup: CDR1 SGHRS, CDR2 YFSETQ. The CDR3, as DNA: TGCGCCAGCAGTGGGAGCCCCGGACAGGGGGCTAACACCGGGGAGCTGTTTTTT. Translation gives CASSGSPGQGANTGELFF.

This clonotype showed up many times. V is TRBV28 and J is TRBJ2-2, with D possibly being TRBD1 or TRBD2 (5 bases each). The CDR3 has 14 residues. Germline assignment: CDR1 MDHEN and CDR2 SYDVKM. Trimming took 11 bases from V and 7 from J, leaving 20 bases between them. The CDR3 nucleotides read TGTGCCGGGGGTCAGGGCCGGATGGGCGGGGAGCTGTTTTTT. It is translated as CAGGQGRMGGELFF.